The entry below describes one T cell receptor beta chain. In germline, CDR1 is SEHNR, CDR2 FQNEAQ (reference sequence). Trimming removed 7 bases from V and 0 bases from J, with 13 bases in between. CDR3 size: 15 residues. CD45RO negativity and positive selection for CCR7 defined naive CD8 cells, a population that excluded terminally differentiated effector memory CD45RA+ cells. Clones were read by immunoSEQ multiplex PCR, and TCRdb kept only the in-frame ones, dropping some. The table records around 2,000,000 clones, more than 85% of them present only once. This record comes from a study of shared clonotypes between healthy human individuals.

The source of this sequence is a man aged 18 to 35 in good health. Some clones in this sample may be carry-over from other donors' samples. Sequencing was performed on naive CD8+ T cells from PBMCs. This sequence joins TRBV7-9 and TRBJ2-1; D possibly corresponds to TRBD2 (6 bases). The CDR3 sequence: CASTIGRGSYNEQFF. Here the CDR3 DNA reads TGTGCCAGCACCATTGGGCGGGGCTCCTACAATGAGCAGTTCTTC.